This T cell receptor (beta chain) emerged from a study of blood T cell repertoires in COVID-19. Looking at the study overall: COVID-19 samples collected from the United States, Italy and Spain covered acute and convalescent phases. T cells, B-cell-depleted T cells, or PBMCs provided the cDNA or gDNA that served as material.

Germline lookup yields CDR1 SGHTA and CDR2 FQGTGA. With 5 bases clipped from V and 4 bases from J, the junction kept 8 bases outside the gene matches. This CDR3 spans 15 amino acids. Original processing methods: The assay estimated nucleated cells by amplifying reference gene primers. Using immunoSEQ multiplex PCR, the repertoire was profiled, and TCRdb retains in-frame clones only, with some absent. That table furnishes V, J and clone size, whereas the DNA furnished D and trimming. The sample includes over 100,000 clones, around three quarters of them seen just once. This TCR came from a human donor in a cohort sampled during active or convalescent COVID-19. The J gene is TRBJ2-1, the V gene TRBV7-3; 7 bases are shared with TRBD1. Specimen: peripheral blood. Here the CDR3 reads CASSRTGDGYNEQFF. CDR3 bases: TGTGCCAGCAGCCGAACAGGGGACGGATACAATGAGCAGTTCTTC. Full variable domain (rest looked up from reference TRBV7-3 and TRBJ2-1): GAGVSQTPSNKVTEKGKYVELRCDPISGHTALYWYRQSLGQGPEFLIYFQGTGAADDSGLPNDRFFAVRPEGSVSTLKIQRTERGDSAVYLCASSRTGDGYNEQFFGPGTRLTVL.